The subject of this entry is one TCR beta chain. In the original processing: Estimated nucleated cell counts came from reference gene primer amplification. Method: immunoSEQ multiplex PCR; TCRdb's copy keeps in-frame clones and lacks some. The V and J calls and clone size are taken from that table; D and trimming were inferred from the DNA. Of about 38,000 clones listed, around four fifths are singletons. This entry is derived from a study of blood T cell repertoires in COVID-19. Overall study context: COVID-19 samples, acute and convalescent, were from the United States, Italy and Spain. From T cells, B-cell-depleted T cells, or PBMCs came the material, which was cDNA or gDNA.

Seattle cases were enrolled at active infection and followed longitudinally. Sequences were obtained from peripheral blood. The TCR comes from a man between 60 and 70 years old with COVID-19, enrolled during active disease.

CDR3 sequence reads: CASSALATGELFF. CDR3 nucleotides: TGTGCCAGCAGCGCACTAGCCACCGGGGAGCTGTTTTTT. This chain uses TRBV9 with TRBJ2-2, with D possibly matching TRBD2 (6 bases). Germline V gene sequence: CDR1 SGDLS, CDR2 YYNGEE. CDR3 length: 13 amino acids. The V gene lost 3 bases and the J gene lost 4 bases, with 7 bases spanning the gap.